This is a list of T cell receptor beta chains from one sample in a study of T cells after somatic rescue of genetic block. Sequenced by immunoSEQ multiplex PCR; TCRdb stores in-frame clones only, minus some. Here the sample spans roughly 13,000 clones, 65% to 85% being singletons. The sample taken for sequencing was peripheral blood mononuclear cells (PBMCs). These receptors all stem from a boy aged 10-17 years. The CDR3 runs from the conserved cysteine through the conserved F or W. The order of the fields is CDR3 DNA, CDR3 protein, J gene, clone size, D gene, V gene. The D gene is left open where the match is weak. Clone size is shown for a subset of rows, as once, few, many or a class of expanded clone.

TGTGCCAGCAGCTTTAGCGGGGCGAACACCGGGGAGCTGTTTTTT,CASSFSGANTGELFF,TRBJ2-2,-,TRBD2,TRBV7-2
TGTGCCAGCAGTTACGCTAGGACAGGGGAGGTCTATGGCTACACCTTC,CASSYARTGEVYGYTF,TRBJ1-2,once,TRBD1,TRBV6-6
TGTGCCAGCAGTTTATCACAGGTGGAGACCCAGTACTTC,CASSLSQVETQYF,TRBJ2-5,-,-,TRBV27
TGTGCCAGCAGTTTATCTGGCAGGGGGCCTGGACAGCCCCAGCATTTT,CASSLSGRGPGQPQHF,TRBJ1-5,few,TRBD1,TRBV28
TGTGCCAGCAGTTACTCGACGGGACAACATGAAAAACTGTTTTTT,CASSYSTGQHEKLFF,TRBJ1-4,-,-,TRBV6-5
TGCGCCAGCAGCTTCTCCGGGACAGGGGTGGATACGCAGTATTTT,CASSFSGTGVDTQYF,TRBJ2-3,-,TRBD1,TRBV5-1
TGTGCCAGCAGCTTGGAGGCTAGCGACCACCAAGAGACCCAGTACTTC,CASSLEASDHQETQYF,TRBJ2-5,once,-,TRBV5-4
TGTGCCAGCAGCCAAAGCGGGGCCCAAAGTACGCAGTATTTT,CASSQSGAQSTQYF,TRBJ2-3,-,TRBD2,TRBV7-3
TGTGCCAGTAGTCCGGGACAGGGCTATGGCTACACCTTC,CASSPGQGYGYTF,TRBJ1-2,-,TRBD1,TRBV19
TGTGCCAGCAGTTCCCCGCATTCCCGGGTCTCCTACGAGCAGTACTTC,CASSSPHSRVSYEQYF,TRBJ2-7,-,-,TRBV28
TGTGCCAGCAGTCATACAAAGGACAGCGAAGCTTTCTTT,CASSHTKDSEAFF,TRBJ1-1,-,-,TRBV6-5
TGTGCCTGGAGTGTAGCGACAGTGGGAAACATTCAGTACTTC,CAWSVATVGNIQYF,TRBJ2-4,once,-,TRBV30
TGTGCCAGCAGTGCCTCGTGGGTTGTAAAAGGCTACACCTTC,CASSASWVVKGYTF,TRBJ1-2,few,-,TRBV6-5
TGTGCCAGCTCACTTGCCACGGGACAGGGCACTGAAGCTTTCTTT,CASSLATGQGTEAFF,TRBJ1-1,-,TRBD1,TRBV18
TGTGCCAGCAGACTCCGGGGTCCGATCACTGAAGCTTTCTTT,CASRLRGPITEAFF,TRBJ1-1,-,-,TRBV5-6
TGTGCCATCAGGCCCCCGACAGTGAACTATGGCTACACCTTC,CAIRPPTVNYGYTF,TRBJ1-2,few,-,TRBV10-3
TGTGCCAGCTCTCCCGAGGTGTACGGGGAGCTGTTTTTT,CASSPEVYGELFF,TRBJ2-2,-,-,TRBV18
TGTGCCAGCTCACCAGGCAGGACGAACACTGAAGCTTTCTTT,CASSPGRTNTEAFF,TRBJ1-1,once,-,TRBV18
TGTGCCAGCAGTGAAAGGCGAGCAGGGAACTATGGCTACACCTTC,CASSERRAGNYGYTF,TRBJ1-2,-,-,TRBV25-1
TGTGCCAGCAGCTTAACAGCGGGGTATTACAATGAGCAGTTCTTC,CASSLTAGYYNEQFF,TRBJ2-1,-,TRBD2,TRBV7-8
TGTGCCAGCAGTTTAGTGGGGGGACAGCCTTATAGCAATCAGCCCCAGCATTTT,CASSLVGGQPYSNQPQHF,TRBJ1-5,-,TRBD1,TRBV28
TGTGCCAGCAGCCCCTTTACAGTTAACACTGAAGCTTTCTTT,CASSPFTVNTEAFF,TRBJ1-1,-,-,TRBV7-9
TGTGCCAGCAGTCACTTGGCGCGACAAAACATTCAGTACTTC,CASSHLARQNIQYF,TRBJ2-4,-,-,TRBV28
TGCGCCAGCAGCCAAGATAGGGCAGGGACTTGGTGGGAGCTGTTTTTT,CASSQDRAGTWWELFF,TRBJ2-2,-,-,TRBV4-1
TGTGCCAGCAGCTTAGGGGTACAGGATGTCGGGGAGCTGTTTTTT,CASSLGVQDVGELFF,TRBJ2-2,-,-,TRBV7-7
TGCGCCAGCAGCCAAGATGAAGTCCGGGTGAGCAAAAACATTCAGTACTTC,CASSQDEVRVSKNIQYF,TRBJ2-4,-,-,TRBV4-1
TGCGCCAGCAGCCCCCCTTGGGGGCGGGTCACCGGGGAGCTGTTTTTT,CASSPPWGRVTGELFF,TRBJ2-2,-,-,TRBV4-1
TGTGCTAGCAGCTTAGCGTTTACCAGCGAGCAGTACTTC,CASSLAFTSEQYF,TRBJ2-7,few,-,TRBV7-7
TGTGCCAGCTCACCACCGGGGGGGGGTTACAATGAGCAGTTCTTC,CASSPPGGGYNEQFF,TRBJ2-1,-,TRBD2,TRBV18
TGTGCCAGCAGGAGCGGGGGCAGCACAGATACGCAGTATTTT,CASRSGGSTDTQYF,TRBJ2-3,-,TRBD2,TRBV6-1
TGCGCCAGCAGCTTGGACAGCTATAATTCACCCCTCCACTTT,CASSLDSYNSPLHF,TRBJ1-6,-,-,TRBV5-1
TGTGCCTGGAGTGTAAATGGGATTACAGAGACCCAGTACTTC,CAWSVNGITETQYF,TRBJ2-5,-,-,TRBV30
TGTGCCAGCAGCTCATACGGGACGGCACGGGCCTACGAGCAGTACTTC,CASSSYGTARAYEQYF,TRBJ2-7,-,-,TRBV7-8
TGTGCCAGCGGGACAGGGGAGATCTACAATGAGCAGTTCTTC,CASGTGEIYNEQFF,TRBJ2-1,-,TRBD1,TRBV2
TGTGCCAGCAGCTGGGAAAGGGGGCCTTACGAGCAGTACTTC,CASSWERGPYEQYF,TRBJ2-7,-,TRBD1,TRBV7-2
TGTGCCAGCAGCTTGGGGCTAGGGAGCTCCTACGAGCAGTACTTC,CASSLGLGSSYEQYF,TRBJ2-7,-,-,TRBV5-4
TGCGCCAGCAGCTTGGGAGGAACTAATGAAAAACTGTTTTTT,CASSLGGTNEKLFF,TRBJ1-4,-,-,TRBV5-1
TGTGCCATCAGCCAGAATTCAAAGGAAGAGACCCAGTACTTC,CAISQNSKEETQYF,TRBJ2-5,few,-,TRBV10-3
TGCGCCAGCAGCTTGGTACAGGGGGAAAGGTACGAGCAGTACTTC,CASSLVQGERYEQYF,TRBJ2-7,once,TRBD1,TRBV5-1
TGCAGCGTCTCAGCCCGGGACACCTTTTGGGAGCAGTACTTC,CSVSARDTFWEQYF,TRBJ2-7,-,-,TRBV29-1
TGTGCCAGCATCGCCGGGACAGGGAACCACGAGCAGTACTTC,CASIAGTGNHEQYF,TRBJ2-7,-,TRBD1,TRBV28
TGTGCCAGCAGGGAGGGGTTTTACGAGCAGTACTTC,CASREGFYEQYF,TRBJ2-7,few,-,TRBV2
TGTGCCTGGAACGCGGGGACCACCGGTGAGCAGTTCTTC,CAWNAGTTGEQFF,TRBJ2-1,-,-,TRBV30
TGTGCCAGCAGCTTGCTAAGCGGAGATACGCAGTATTTT,CASSLLSGDTQYF,TRBJ2-3,-,-,TRBV5-4
TGTGCCTTCTCCGGGACTAGCTCGGAGACCCAGTACTTC,CAFSGTSSETQYF,TRBJ2-5,-,TRBD2,TRBV2
TGTGCCACCGGCTCGCAGGGGTGGTTGGAAGGCTACACCTTC,CATGSQGWLEGYTF,TRBJ1-2,-,-,TRBV10-3
TGTGCCAGCAGTTACTCGGGGTACAGAGACACTGAAGCTTTCTTT,CASSYSGYRDTEAFF,TRBJ1-1,-,-,TRBV6-5
TGTGCCATCAGTGATGGCAGGAACTATGGCTACACCTTC,CAISDGRNYGYTF,TRBJ1-2,once,-,TRBV10-3
TGTGCCAGCTCTTCCGGGACATGGGAGGGAAAACTGTTTTTT,CASSSGTWEGKLFF,TRBJ1-4,-,-,TRBV2
TGTGCCAGCAGTTTACCACGGGGGATCTACGAGCAGTACTTC,CASSLPRGIYEQYF,TRBJ2-7,-,-,TRBV28
TGTGCCAGCAGTTTTGGTGGGATCGACTACAATGAGCAGTTCTTC,CASSFGGIDYNEQFF,TRBJ2-1,-,-,TRBV27
TGTGCCAGCAGCAAAGGGGCCACAGGATACTACGAGCAGTACTTC,CASSKGATGYYEQYF,TRBJ2-7,-,-,TRBV21-1
TGTGCCAGCAGCTTAGAAGCGGGGGGCATTAGCTCCTACAATGAGCAGTTCTTC,CASSLEAGGISSYNEQFF,TRBJ2-1,-,TRBD2,TRBV7-6
TGTGCCAGCAGCTTGCTCGGGGCGGAAGGGGAAAAACTGTTTTTT,CASSLLGAEGEKLFF,TRBJ1-4,-,-,TRBV5-6
TGTGCCAGCAGTTACCCAAGACAGGGGGCGGACGAGCAGTACTTC,CASSYPRQGADEQYF,TRBJ2-7,once,TRBD1,TRBV6-6
TGTGCCAGCAGCCTCCCGGGTCGAAACACCGGGGAGCTGTTTTTT,CASSLPGRNTGELFF,TRBJ2-2,-,-,TRBV5-4
TGTGCCAGTAGACGGACAGGGAAGGATTCACCCCTCCACTTT,CASRRTGKDSPLHF,TRBJ1-6,-,TRBD1,TRBV19
TGTGCCAGCAGTTTGCTCGCTTTTCCAAACTATGGCTACACCTTC,CASSLLAFPNYGYTF,TRBJ1-2,-,-,TRBV27
TGTGCCAGCAGCCTAGCCCTAGGATGGGAAAAACTGTTTTTT,CASSLALGWEKLFF,TRBJ1-4,-,-,TRBV7-2
TGTGCCAGCAGCAATAGACAGTTTTTCTCCTACAATGAGCAGTTCTTC,CASSNRQFFSYNEQFF,TRBJ2-1,-,-,TRBV5-4